Listed below are T cell receptor delta chains from one sample, sequenced in a study of γδ T cells in repeated Plasmodium falciparum infection. TCRdb re-identified clones in the multiplex PCR reads via CATT. The sample has around 89,000 delta-chain clones; over 1.3% are singletons. Sequences were obtained from gamma-delta T cells from blood. The receptors here all came from a pool of human donors (malaria-infected and uninfected, not separated). Both conserved end residues are part of each CDR3. A D gene is named only where the DNA matches it firmly. Each size is once, few, many or a size class.

D	size	V	J	DNA	CDR3
-	many	TRDV1	TRDJ1	TGTGCTCTTGGGGAACCATCCCACTTCCCTATATCGGGAGATTCACCCTTGTACACCGATAAACTCATCTTT	CALGEPSHFPISGDSPLYTDKLIF
-	medium-sized	TRDV1	TRDJ1	TGTGCTCTTGCCCTTAACACCGATAAACTCATCTTT	CALALNTDKLIF
-	many	TRDV2	TRDJ3	TGTGCCTGTGACCCTCGGGGGACCTGGGGCACCCGACAGATGTTTTTC	CACDPRGTWGTRQMFF
TRDD3	many	TRDV3	TRDJ1	TGTGCCTTTATACAGGTTGGGGGATACCATAAACTCATCTTT	CAFIQVGGYHKLIF
TRDD3	many	TRDV1	TRDJ1	TGTGCTCTTGGGGAACCCCCCTACACAAGTCTGGGGGACCACACCGATAAACTCATCTTT	CALGEPPYTSLGDHTDKLIF
TRDD3	many	TRDV1	TRDJ1	TGTGCTCTTGGGGAACGCCCTTCTCCGCTATCCAAGACTGGGGGATTAAGGGCCGATAAACTCATCTTT	CALGERPSPLSKTGGLRADKLIF
TRDD3	many	TRDV2	TRDJ3	TGTGCCTGTGACACCGGACAACTGGGGGACCCGAGAACGTACTGGGACACCCGACAGATGTTTTTC	CACDTGQLGDPRTYWDTRQMFF
-	many	TRDV1	TRDJ1	TGTGCTCTTGGGGAACTTCCTACCCCATTTATAGACGGTAAACTCATCTTT	CALGELPTPFIDGKLIF
TRDD3	many	TRDV1	TRDJ1	TGTGCTCTTGGGGATCCTCACTCCTACGCCTGGGGGATAACCGATAAACTCATCTTT	CALGDPHSYAWGITDKLIF
TRDD3	many	TRDV2	TRDJ1	TGTGCCTGTGACCCCGTACTGGGGGATGCTAAACTCATCTTT	CACDPVLGDAKLIF
-	many	TRDV2	TRDJ3	TGTGCCTGTGACACGGTGAAACCACGCTCCTGGGACACCCGACAGATGTTTTTC	CACDTVKPRSWDTRQMFF
-	many	TRDV2	TRDJ3	TGTGCCTGTGACACTCTCAGGGGCTCCTGGGACACCCGACAGATGTTTTTC	CACDTLRGSWDTRQMFF
-	many	TRDV1	TRDJ1	TGTGCCCTTGGGGAACTAGGGCCTTCCACCCGGTTGGGGGTAACGAGGTACACCGATAAACTCATCTTT	CALGELGPSTRLGVTRYTDKLIF
-	medium-sized	TRDV1	TRDJ1	TGTGCTCTTGGGGCTAGTCCTAGGAGTGGCGGGGCTCTCACCGATAAACTCATCTTT	CALGASPRSGGALTDKLIF
-	many	TRDV1	TRDJ1	TGTGCTCTTGGGGACGCACCCCTTCTCCCCGTACGTGGGGCCGATAAACTCATCTTT	CALGDAPLLPVRGADKLIF
TRDD3	many	TRDV1	TRDJ1	TGTGCTCTTGGGGAACTCTTCCACTGGGGGGGTACTTACACCGATAAACTCATCTTT	CALGELFHWGGTYTDKLIF
-	large	TRDV2	TRDJ1	TGTGCCTGTGACACCGTAAGTCAAGGGGGAAAGTACACCGATAAACTCATCTTT	CACDTVSQGGKYTDKLIF
-	many	TRDV1	TRDJ1	TGTGCTCTTGGGGAACGGGGGCCTTCGATTTACTCCCTGTACACCGATAAACTCATCTTT	CALGERGPSIYSLYTDKLIF
-	many	TRDV1	TRDJ1	TGTGCTCTTGGGGGCCTTGACCTCCTACGCTACTGGCCTAGTGATAAACTCATCTTT	CALGGLDLLRYWPSDKLIF
TRDD3	many	TRDV1	TRDJ1	TGTGCTCTTGGGGGATTCCTTCCGTTGGCTCAACTGGGGGATGGCAGGAAACTCATCTTT	CALGGFLPLAQLGDGRKLIF
-	many	TRDV1	TRDJ1	TGTGCTCTTGGGGCGAGGCTCCATCCAAGGGGCGATACAAACACCGATAAACTCATCTTT	CALGARLHPRGDTNTDKLIF
-	many	TRDV1	TRDJ1	TGTGCTCTTGGGGAACTTCCCACCCGTATAGATAAACTCATCTTT	CALGELPTRIDKLIF
-	many	TRDV1	TRDJ1	TGTGCTCTTGGGGGAGGCGGGACATTCCTACGGTTTTCTGGGGCCACCGATAAACTCATCTTT	CALGGGGTFLRFSGATDKLIF
TRDD3	many	TRDV1	TRDJ2	TGTGCTCTTGGGGAACTGGGGGATACTTTGACAGCACAACTCTTCTTT	CALGELGDTLTAQLFF
-	many	TRDV1	TRDJ1	TGTGCTCTTGGGGGACCCTTCCGGGGACCTTACACCGATAAACTCATCTTT	CALGGPFRGPYTDKLIF
TRDD3	many	TRDV1	TRDJ1	TGTGCTCTTGGGGAACGACCTCCCGACTGGGGAGGTGATAAACTCATCTTT	CALGERPPDWGGDKLIF
-	many	TRDV1	TRDJ1	TGTGCTCTTGGGGTTTACTGCGATTACACCGATAAACTCATCTTT	CALGVYCDYTDKLIF
TRDD3	few	TRDV2	TRDJ1	TGTGCCTGTGAGGCACTGGGGGATACGGAGACTGATAAACTCATCTTT	CACEALGDTETDKLIF
TRDD3	many	TRDV1	TRDJ1	TGTGCTCTTGGTCGGGTCTACAGTACTGGGGGATTTTACACCGATAAACTCATCTTT	CALGRVYSTGGFYTDKLIF
TRDD3	medium-sized	TRDV2	TRDJ3	TGTGCCTGTGACACGGTACTGGGGTCACCTCCTAGCTCCTGGGACACCCGACAGATGTTTTTC	CACDTVLGSPPSSWDTRQMFF
TRDD3	many	TRDV1	TRDJ1	TGTGCTCTTGGGGAACACCGGTACTGGGGGATAGAGGGAATGACCGATAAACTCATCTTT	CALGEHRYWGIEGMTDKLIF